The 10 T cell receptor beta chains given below trace back to one sample, sequenced in a study of Ad26.COV2.S vaccination and SARS-CoV-2 variants. Treatment noted: about 20 received Ad26.COV2.S at low or high dose, single or two shots; a few received placebo; per-sample allocation not given. Day 63 following the first vaccine or placebo injection was when the samples were taken. The protocol was immunoSEQ multiplex PCR, while the TCRdb copy is restricted to in-frame clones and leaves out a portion. The sample contains fewer than 400,000 clones, approximately 90% of which appear only once. The material sequenced was peripheral blood, taken in a trial of Ad26.COV2.S vaccine versus placebo. These receptors were taken from a person between 18 and 65 years old who received the Ad26.COV2.S COVID-19 vaccine or a placebo.

The CDR3 DNA sequence: TGTGCCAGTAGTCTCGACGCGGGACAGCTCACCGGGGAGCTGTTTTTT. It translates to CASSLDAGQLTGELFF. The chain is built from TRBV19 and TRBJ2-2; a possible D gene is TRBD1 (7 bases). The CDR3 runs to 16 residues. The ends were cut back, 5 bases at V and 4 bases at J, with 17 bases in the middle. The germline CDR1 and CDR2 sequences are LNHDA and SQIVND (reference sequence).

The genes are TRBV29-1 and TRBJ2-7; 9 bases are a match to TRBD1. V shed 2 bases, J shed 2 bases, and the junction held 7 bases outside the gene matches. This CDR3 spans 15 amino acids. Germline CDR1 reads SQVTM; CDR2 reads ANQGSEA. The CDR3 bases are TGCAGCGTTGAAATATCCCGACAGGGGGCCTACGAGCAGTACTTC. The encoded protein is CSVEISRQGAYEQYF.

The V gene is TRBV2, the J gene TRBJ2-3, with 7 bases identical to TRBD1. Unmatched junction bases numbered 8, after V lost 2 bases and J lost 3 bases. The CDR3 loop spans 16 amino acids. Germline V gene lookup returns CDR1 SNHLY and CDR2 FYNNEI. The CDR3 sequence: CASSELRGRDTDTQYF. The CDR3 coding sequence is TGTGCCAGCAGTGAATTAAGGGGGCGCGATACAGATACGCAGTATTTT. Using reference TRBV2 and TRBJ2-3 for the parts outside the CDR3, the full variable domain is EPEVTQTPSHQVTQMGQEVILRCVPISNHLYFYWYRQILGQKVEFLVSFYNNEISEKSEIFDDQFSVERPDGSNFTLKIRSTKLEDSAMYFCASSELRGRDTDTQYFGPGTRLTVL.

The chain's CDR3 is CSVEGESSYEQYF. DNA for the CDR3: TGCAGCGTTGAAGGGGAGAGCTCCTACGAGCAGTACTTC. The genes are TRBV29-1 and TRBJ2-7; TRBD2 is a possible D gene (5 bases). Trimming cost V 1 base and J 0 bases, with 7 bases left between them. In germline, CDR1 is SQVTM, CDR2 ANQGSEA. This CDR3 region has 13 residues.

The chain joins TRBV19 to TRBJ2-2, with 7 bases aligning to TRBD2. The CDR3 runs to 15 residues. The ends lost 3 bases at V and 4 bases at J; junction bases unmatched: 5. Germline V lookup: CDR1 LNHDA, CDR2 SQIVND (reference sequence). The CDR3 spells CASSIPGLFTGELFF. The CDR3 nucleotides are TGTGCCAGTAGTATTCCGGGACTATTCACCGGGGAGCTGTTTTTT.

The rearrangement uses TRBV21-1 and TRBJ2-2; the table's TRBD2 call for D was not verified on the DNA. TRBV21-1 constitutes a pseudogene. The CDR3 is 16 amino acids. This chain's CDR3 is CASILKLRESNGELFF. In nucleotides, the CDR3 is TGTGCCAGCATCCTCAAGTTACGGGAATCGAACGGGGAGCTGTTTTTT.

The chain carries TRBV7-2 and TRBJ1-1; no clear D. The V and J ends lost 2 bases and 1 base respectively, with 5 bases between them. CDR3 length: 13 residues. CDR1 SGHTA and CDR2 FQGNSA come from the germline V gene. CDR3 amino acids: CASSLSENTEAFF. CDR3 sequence (DNA): TGTGCCAGCAGCTTAAGTGAGAACACTGAAGCTTTCTTT.

This chain connects TRBV6-5 to TRBJ1-1; D unclear. The V end lost 0 bases, the J end lost 3 bases, and 11 bases lay between the germline ends. This CDR3 has 15 residues. CDR1 and CDR2 (germline): MNHEY, SVGAGI. DNA of the CDR3: TGTGCCAGCAGTTACTCTCTACGTAGCTACACTGAAGCTTTCTTT. It is translated as CASSYSLRSYTEAFF.

This clone was recorded a few times. The chain carries TRBV7-6 and TRBJ2-2; 7 bases agree with TRBD1. CDR1 is SGHVS, CDR2 FNYEAQ, per germline. The CDR3 totals 15 residues. V shed 5 bases, J shed 0 bases, and the junction held 3 bases outside the gene matches. This chain's CDR3 is CASSPQGTNTGELFF. The CDR3 coding sequence is TGTGCCAGCAGCCCACAGGGGACGAACACCGGGGAGCTGTTTTTT. Variable domain in full (rest from reference TRBV7-6 and TRBJ2-2): GAGVSQSPRYKVTKRGQDVALRCDPISGHVSLYWYRQALGQGPEFLTYFNYEAQQDKSGLPNDRFSAERPEGSISTLTIQRTEQRDSAMYRCASSPQGTNTGELFFGEGSRLTVL.

Worth noting for this clone: Different DNA sequences within this sample yield the same CDR3. The rearrangement joins TRBV18 to TRBJ1-2, with D uncertain. This CDR3 region has 14 residues. From germline, CDR1 is KGHSH and CDR2 LQKENI. V was clipped by 3 bases and J by 0 bases, with 8 bases between them. The CDR3 protein is CASSPGSSNYGYTF. The DNA for the CDR3 is TGTGCCAGCTCACCTGGGAGTTCTAACTATGGCTACACCTTC.